This is a list of T cell receptor beta chains from one sample in a study of low-dose radiotherapy and immunotherapy resistance in tumors. TCRdb redid the calling of the reads with MiXCR, one entry per CDR3 protein. In the table there are under 90,000 distinct CDR3 sequences, about 18% of which are singletons. The starting material was PBMCs, obtained before treatment. The receptors shown here come from a male donor with prostate cancer. The CDR3 runs from the conserved cysteine through the conserved F or W. D genes are given only for firm matches. A clone size is listed for some rows: how often the clone was seen (once, few, many), or a class if it is expanded.

CDR3aa	CDR3nt	abundance	d_gene	v_gene	j_gene
CASSVVAGGLNNEQFF	TGTGCCAGCAGCGTAGTGGCGGGGGGGCTTAACAATGAGCAGTTCTTC	many	TRBD2	TRBV9	TRBJ2-1
CASSSGGLGEQYF	TGTGCCAGCAGCTCAGGGGGGTTAGGCGAGCAGTACTTC	many	-	TRBV5-3	TRBJ2-7
CASSLNIQGQPQHF	TGTGCCAGCAGCTTAAACATCCAGGGACAGCCCCAGCATTTT	many	-	TRBV7-2	TRBJ1-5
CASSHGPKEKLFF	TGTGCCAGCAGCCATGGACCGAAGGAAAAACTGTTTTTT	-	-	TRBV4-1	TRBJ1-4
CASSSRSRDLEQYF	TGTGCCAGCAGCTCTAGGAGCAGGGACCTCGAGCAGTACTTC	many	-	TRBV7-2	TRBJ2-7
CASSQEGTSGGASGELFF	TGCGCCAGCAGCCAAGAGGGGACTAGCGGGGGGGCGTCCGGGGAGCTGTTTTTT	few	TRBD2	TRBV4-1	TRBJ2-2
CSANPSSDTQYF	TGCAGTGCTAACCCTAGCTCAGATACGCAGTATTTT	many	-	TRBV20-1	TRBJ2-3
CATSGGGGRQETQYF	TGTGCCACCAGTGGCGGGGGCGGCCGCCAAGAGACCCAGTACTTC	many	-	TRBV24-1	TRBJ2-5
CSASSLALTFSYEQYF	TGCAGTGCTAGTTCACTGGCTCTGACCTTCTCCTACGAGCAGTACTTC	many	-	TRBV20-1	TRBJ2-7
CASNPSLEFTNTGELFF	TGTGCCAGCAACCCATCCCTGGAATTTACGAACACCGGGGAGCTGTTTTTT	many	-	TRBV7-6	TRBJ2-2
CASTLEGRTQYF	TGTGCCAGCACCCTGGAGGGGAGGACCCAGTACTTC	many	-	TRBV2	TRBJ2-5
CASSYSPGYSYEQYF	TGTGCCAGCAGTTACTCCCCCGGGTACTCCTACGAGCAGTACTTC	many	-	TRBV6-2/TRBV6-3	TRBJ2-7
CASSYSMDSYEQYF	TGTGCCAGCAGTTACTCCATGGACAGCTACGAGCAGTACTTC	many	-	TRBV6-2/TRBV6-3	TRBJ2-7
CASIDSDKNIQYF	TGTGCCAGCATCGACAGTGACAAAAACATTCAGTACTTC	many	-	TRBV12-3/TRBV12-4	TRBJ2-4
CSASVPGQGNYGYTF	TGCAGTGCTAGTGTACCGGGACAGGGTAACTATGGCTACACCTTC	many	TRBD1	TRBV20-1	TRBJ1-2
CAISEGRGPYNEQFF	TGTGCCATCAGTGAAGGCCGGGGGCCCTACAATGAGCAGTTCTTC	few	-	TRBV10-3	TRBJ2-1
CASSLPGQGAGEQYF	TGTGCCAGCAGTTTGCCGGGACAGGGGGCTGGAGAGCAGTACTTC	many	TRBD1	TRBV28	TRBJ2-7
CATSAGLAGQETQYF	TGTGCCACCAGTGCGGGACTAGCGGGGCAAGAGACCCAGTACTTC	-	TRBD2	TRBV24-1	TRBJ2-5
CASSPRLAGHTDTQYF	TGTGCCAGCAGCCCCAGACTAGCGGGGCACACAGATACGCAGTATTTT	many	TRBD2	TRBV7-2	TRBJ2-3
CASSSGRGERYTGELFF	TGTGCCAGCAGCTCGGGCCGGGGGGAGAGGTACACCGGGGAGCTGTTTTTT	many	TRBD2	TRBV11-2	TRBJ2-2
CASGTTSGGPQETQYF	TGTGCTAGTGGGACTACTAGCGGGGGGCCCCAGGAGACCCAGTACTTC	many	TRBD2	TRBV12-5	TRBJ2-5
CASSKTSGALEQYF	TGTGCCAGCAGCAAAACTAGCGGGGCTCTTGAGCAGTACTTC	-	TRBD2	TRBV7-2	TRBJ2-7
CASSIDGSNEAFF	TGTGCCAGCAGTATCGATGGATCGAACGAAGCTTTCTTT	many	-	TRBV2	TRBJ1-1
CASSIDLGGPNQPQHF	TGTGCCAGTAGTATAGATCTGGGGGGCCCGAATCAGCCCCAGCATTTT	many	-	TRBV19	TRBJ1-5
CSARVGTGGINEKLFF	TGCAGTGCTAGAGTTGGGACAGGGGGAATTAATGAAAAACTGTTTTTT	many	TRBD1	TRBV20-1	TRBJ1-4
CASTPDLTDTQYF	TGTGCCAGCACCCCGGACCTCACAGATACGCAGTATTTT	few	-	TRBV12-3/TRBV12-4	TRBJ2-3
CAITPGLAIYEQYF	TGTGCCATCACTCCGGGACTAGCGATTTACGAGCAGTACTTC	many	TRBD2	TRBV10-3	TRBJ2-7
CASSFSGTYGEETQYF	TGTGCCAGCAGCTTTTCCGGGACCTACGGGGAAGAGACCCAGTACTTC	many	-	TRBV7-2	TRBJ2-5
CASSPPGSSGADTQYF	TGTGCCAGCAGCCCCCCGGGGTCCTCGGGCGCAGATACGCAGTATTTT	many	-	TRBV7-3	TRBJ2-3
CASSLTPGPEKLFF	TGCGCCAGCAGCCTCACCCCGGGACCTGAAAAACTGTTTTTT	many	-	TRBV5-1	TRBJ1-4
CASSLGRLAGGNEQFF	TGTGCCAGCAGCTTAGGAAGGCTAGCGGGGGGCAATGAGCAGTTCTTC	many	TRBD2	TRBV11-2	TRBJ2-1
CASSLSQVEEKEYF	TGCGCCAGCAGCTTGTCTCAGGTGGAAGAGAAGGAGTACTTC	many	-	TRBV5-1	TRBJ2-7
CASSPSTDRFQETQYF	TGTGCCAGCAGTCCGTCCACGGACAGATTCCAAGAGACCCAGTACTTC	many	-	TRBV12-3/TRBV12-4	TRBJ2-5
CASSGTGTGNTEAFF	TGCGCCAGCAGCGGGACAGGGACGGGGAACACTGAAGCTTTCTTT	many	TRBD1	TRBV5-1	TRBJ1-1
CASSGGGAQPQHF	TGTGCCAGCAGCGGGGGGGGGGCCCAGCCCCAGCATTTT	many	-	TRBV7-6	TRBJ1-5
CASSGTGPQGGYTF	TGTGCCAGCAGCGGGACAGGGCCTCAGGGTGGCTACACCTTC	many	TRBD1	TRBV3-1	TRBJ1-2
CASSPRGRGVPITFYNEQFF	TGTGCCAGCAGCCCCCGGGGGCGGGGGGTCCCCATCACCTTCTACAATGAGCAGTTCTTC	few	TRBD2	TRBV11-2	TRBJ2-1
CASSPVTTDTQYF	TGCGCCAGCAGCCCCGTGACCACAGATACGCAGTATTTT	many	-	TRBV11-1	TRBJ2-3
CASSQTGAGGDEKLFF	TGTGCCAGCAGCCAAACAGGGGCGGGAGGAGACGAAAAACTGTTTTTT	few	TRBD1	TRBV4-2	TRBJ1-4
CASSGYRGMGGGAEAFF	TGTGCCAGTAGTGGATACAGGGGTATGGGTGGAGGCGCTGAAGCTTTCTTT	many	TRBD1	TRBV19	TRBJ1-1
CASSFRGTTDIQYF	TGTGCCAGCAGCTTCCGGGGGACGACGGACATTCAGTACTTC	many	-	TRBV7-9	TRBJ2-4
CASSFGSAGSNEQFF	TGTGCCAGCAGTTTCGGTAGTGCGGGTAGCAATGAGCAGTTCTTC	-	-	TRBV28	TRBJ2-1
CASSWALTGELFF	TGTGCCAGCAGCTGGGCCCTCACCGGGGAGCTGTTTTTT	many	-	TRBV7-2	TRBJ2-2
CASSQGQGGRGGYTF	TGCGCCAGCAGCCAGGGACAGGGTGGGAGAGGAGGCTACACCTTC	many	TRBD1	TRBV4-1	TRBJ1-2
CAGRLTGSLGETQYF	TGTGCCGGCCGATTGACTGGTTCCCTCGGGGAGACCCAGTACTTC	many	-	TRBV6-6	TRBJ2-5
CAKVRRANNEQFF	TGTGCAAAGGTAAGGCGGGCCAACAATGAGCAGTTCTTC	many	-	TRBV27	TRBJ2-1
CSVEKQGGYEQFF	TGCAGCGTTGAAAAACAGGGGGGATATGAGCAGTTCTTC	many	TRBD1	TRBV29-1	TRBJ2-1
CSPGTSGVYEQFF	TGCAGTCCCGGGACTAGCGGGGTTTATGAGCAGTTCTTC	many	TRBD2	TRBV20-1	TRBJ2-1
CASSQVSPQGYGYTF	TGTGCCAGCAGCCAAGTGAGCCCTCAGGGGTATGGCTACACCTTC	many	-	TRBV4-2	TRBJ1-2
CASSPQLAGASYNEQFF	TGTGCCAGCTCACCACAACTAGCGGGGGCCTCCTACAATGAGCAGTTCTTC	many	TRBD2	TRBV18	TRBJ2-1
CASSDVTEKSYEQYF	TGTGCCAGCAGTGACGTGACAGAAAAGTCCTACGAGCAGTACTTC	-	-	TRBV6-1	TRBJ2-7
CASSFGVGGQLNTEAFF	TGTGCCAGCAGCTTTGGCGTGGGTGGCCAATTGAACACTGAAGCTTTCTTT	-	-	TRBV7-8	TRBJ1-1
CASSQTGPQFSRYF	TGTGCCAGCAGCCAGACCGGACCACAGTTTAGTCGGTATTTT	many	-	TRBV12-3/TRBV12-4	TRBJ2-3
CASKMDGSSYNEQFF	TGTGCCAGCAAAATGGACGGGAGCTCCTACAATGAGCAGTTCTTC	-	-	TRBV6-5	TRBJ2-1